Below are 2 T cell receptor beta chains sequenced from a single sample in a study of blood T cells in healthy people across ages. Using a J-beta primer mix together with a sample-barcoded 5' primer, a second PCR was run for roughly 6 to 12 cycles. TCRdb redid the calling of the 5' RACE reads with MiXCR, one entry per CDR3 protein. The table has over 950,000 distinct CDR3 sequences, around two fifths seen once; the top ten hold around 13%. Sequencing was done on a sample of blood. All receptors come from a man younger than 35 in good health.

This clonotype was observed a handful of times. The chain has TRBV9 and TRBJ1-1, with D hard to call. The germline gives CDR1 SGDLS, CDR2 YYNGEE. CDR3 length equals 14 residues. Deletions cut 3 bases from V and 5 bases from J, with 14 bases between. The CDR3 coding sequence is TGTGCCAGCAGCGCCCTGAACAGCGATACTGAAGCTTTCTTT. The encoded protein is CASSALNSDTEAFF.

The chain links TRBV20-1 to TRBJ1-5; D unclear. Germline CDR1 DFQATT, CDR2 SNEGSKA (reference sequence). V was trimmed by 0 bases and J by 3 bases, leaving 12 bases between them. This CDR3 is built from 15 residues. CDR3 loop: CSARDSGFDNQPQHF. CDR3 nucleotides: TGCAGTGCTAGAGATTCGGGGTTTGACAATCAGCCCCAGCATTTT.